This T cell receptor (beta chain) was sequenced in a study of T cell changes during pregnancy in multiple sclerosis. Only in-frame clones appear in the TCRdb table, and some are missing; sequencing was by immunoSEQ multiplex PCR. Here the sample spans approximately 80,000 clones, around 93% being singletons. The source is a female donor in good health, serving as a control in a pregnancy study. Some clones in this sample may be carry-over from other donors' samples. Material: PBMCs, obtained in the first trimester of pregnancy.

CDR3 nucleotides: TGCACCAGCAGCCTCGAGGTTACTAGCACAGATACGCAGTATTTT. Its protein product is CTSSLEVTSTDTQYF. The V call is TRBV1, the J call TRBJ2-3; TRBD2 is taken as the D call from the table, unchecked against the DNA. TRBV1 is reported as a pseudogene. The CDR3 runs to 15 residues.